This TCR beta chain comes out of a study of shared clonotypes between healthy human individuals. This clone was picked up a small number of times. Germline CDR1 and CDR2: SGHTA and FQGNSA. This CDR3 comprises 13 residues. Deletions cut 3 bases from V and 2 bases from J, with 7 bases between. The study drew all its donors from Caucasian adults living in Nashville, Tennessee. Execution of the assay was at deep level. Every subset's genomic DNA went evenly onto several immunoSEQ plates. Original processing notes: Sequence data from immunoSEQ were junction-only and lacked quality scores; consequently, filtering differed. Assay used: immunoSEQ multiplex PCR; TCRdb lists only in-frame clones, some missing. That table furnishes V, J and clone size, whereas the DNA furnished D and trimming. This table holds over a million clones, about 80% found once.

The sample comprised memory CD4+ T cells sorted from blood. Subset here: CD45RA-negative fraction. This receptor was taken from a man aged 18 to 30 in good health. The chain has TRBV7-2 and TRBJ1-1; no clear D. CDR3 region: CASSFGTNTEAFF. In nucleotides, the CDR3 is TGTGCCAGCAGCTTCGGTACCAACACTGAAGCTTTCTTT.